One and the same sample provided the 21 T cell receptor beta chains below, sequenced in a study of neurological immune-mediated disorders. MiXCR, run by TCRdb on the 5' RACE reads, gives a single entry per CDR3 protein. The sample shows roughly 14,000 distinct CDR3 sequences, more than 6% of them seen only once. Sequenced material: CD8+ T cells from blood. The receptors here all came from a woman aged 40 to 50 in good health.

This clonotype occurred many times. This sequence joins TRBV6-1 and TRBJ1-4; D is undetermined. V shed 2 bases and J shed 6 bases, with 10 bases lying between them. The CDR3 has 14 residues. CDR1 is MNHNS, CDR2 SASEGT, per germline. The CDR3 loop reads CASSEREVDEKLFF. CDR3 DNA sequence: TGTGCCAGCAGTGAAAGGGAGGTCGATGAAAAACTGTTTTTT.

This clonotype showed up many times. The chain is built from TRBV20-1 and TRBJ1-1, with D maybe TRBD1 (6 bases). Trimming took 5 bases from V and 5 from J, leaving 15 bases between them. CDR3 length: 13 residues. Germline CDR1 is DFQATT and CDR2 is SNEGSKA (reference sequence). The CDR3 sequence is CSAPGTLGTEAFF. The CDR3 nucleotides read TGCAGTGCTCCCGGGACACTCGGGACTGAAGCTTTCTTT.

This clonotype was picked up many times. V is TRBV7-8 and J is TRBJ1-2; D unclear. CDR3 length: 15 amino acids. Trimming pared 1 base from V and 3 bases from J, leaving 12 bases between. CDR1 SGHVS and CDR2 FQNEAQ come from the germline V gene. CDR3 bases: TGTGCCAGCAGCTTAGAGGGTGACGGTGACTATGGCTACACCTTC. It encodes CASSLEGDGDYGYTF.

This clonotype has at least ten counts. V gene TRBV5-1 combines with J gene TRBJ2-3; D not resolved. The CDR3 has 13 amino acids. CDR1 and CDR2 from the germline V gene are SGHRS and YFSETQ. Trimming removed 4 bases from V and 5 bases from J, with 11 bases in between. Here the CDR3 reads CASSVFNGDTQYF. The DNA of the CDR3 is TGCGCCAGCAGCGTCTTCAACGGAGATACGCAGTATTTT.

This clonotype appeared many times. The chain employs TRBV5-5 and TRBJ1-5; D not certain. The CDR3 loop spans 15 amino acids. V shed 2 bases and J shed 7 bases, with 16 bases lying between them. Germline V gene data show CDR1 as SGHKS and CDR2 as YYEKEE (reference sequence). CDR3 coding DNA: TGTGCCAGCAGCTTCTTCGGGGATAAAGGGCAGCCCCAGCATTTT. It encodes CASSFFGDKGQPQHF.

This clonotype was seen many times. This chain connects TRBV6-1 to TRBJ1-4, with no clear D. Germline V gene data show CDR1 as MNHNS and CDR2 as SASEGT. Between the trimmed V and J ends, which lost 2 bases and 8 bases, there was a span of 9 bases. This CDR3 contains 13 residues. As DNA, the CDR3 is TGTGCCAGCAGTGAATGGTTGAGAGAAAAACTGTTTTTT. Protein product: CASSEWLREKLFF.

Judged by abundance, this clonotype is medium-sized (0.01 to 0.1%). V and J are TRBV2 and TRBJ2-2, with D possibly matching TRBD1 (6 bases). This CDR3 spans 16 amino acids. Trimming left V 11 bases short and J 0 bases short, with 19 bases between. Germline assignment: CDR1 SNHLY and CDR2 FYNNEI. CDR3 in DNA: TGTGCCTCACAGGGAGTGGACCCAACGAACACCGGGGAGCTGTTTTTT. This sequence encodes CASQGVDPTNTGELFF.

This clonotype was detected many times. This sequence joins TRBV9 and TRBJ2-1; D is unclear. The CDR3 runs to 14 residues. Deletions cut 3 bases from V and 3 bases from J, with 10 bases between. The V gene's germline CDR1 is SGDLS and CDR2 YYNGEE. In DNA form, the CDR3 reads TGTGCCAGCAGCGCGGGCAGCCTCTACAATGAGCAGTTCTTC. Translated, it gives CASSAGSLYNEQFF.

This clonotype has ten or more counts. V is TRBV4-1 and J is TRBJ2-5; the D gene is possibly TRBD2 (5 bases). V was shortened by 1 base and J by 5 bases, with 17 bases between the two germline ends. From germline, CDR1 is MGHRA and CDR2 YSYEKL. The CDR3 contains 16 residues. CDR3 in amino acids: CASSQGSSQNGETQYF. In nucleotides, the CDR3 is TGCGCCAGCAGCCAAGGGTCTAGCCAGAACGGGGAGACCCAGTACTTC.

The table lists this clonotype with many counts. The V gene is TRBV4-2, the J gene TRBJ2-7, with 9 bases matching TRBD2. Losses at the gene ends were 0 bases for V and 6 bases for J; bases not matched to a gene: 6. The length of the CDR3 is 15 residues. CDR1 and CDR2 (germline): LGHNA, YNFKEQ. The CDR3 protein is CASSQDEREVGEQYF. The DNA for the CDR3 is TGTGCCAGCAGCCAAGATGAGCGGGAGGTAGGCGAGCAGTACTTC.

This clonotype has at least ten counts. V gene TRBV20-1 combines with J gene TRBJ2-5, with 7 bases matching TRBD1. Germline V lookup: CDR1 DFQATT, CDR2 SNEGSKA (reference sequence). The V gene end was trimmed by 0 bases and the J gene end by 1 base; junction bases not matched to a gene: 2. The CDR3 is 14 amino acids. The CDR3 DNA is TGCAGTGCTAGAGAACGGGACAGCCAAGAGACCCAGTACTTC. Amino acids: CSARERDSQETQYF.

This clonotype was recorded at least ten times. The gene calls are TRBV21-1 and TRBJ2-7; the table's D call of TRBD1 was not tested on the DNA. TRBV21-1 is noted as a pseudogene. The CDR3 spans 16 residues. In DNA form, the CDR3 reads TGTGCCAGCAGCAGAACGGGACGCCCGAGCTCCTACGAGCAGTACTTC. Encoded protein: CASSRTGRPSSYEQYF.

This clonotype is labeled medium-sized. V usage is TRBV20-1 and J usage is TRBJ1-3; D not certain. Germline CDR1 and CDR2: DFQATT and SNEGSKA (reference sequence). The V end lost 5 bases, the J end lost 0 bases, and 17 bases lay between the germline ends. The CDR3 totals 16 residues. CDR3 region: CSAHHLGTSSGNTIYF. The CDR3 region has the DNA TGCAGTGCTCACCACTTGGGAACATCCTCTGGAAACACCATATATTTT.

For the CDR3, the DNA is TGTGCCAGCAGCCCCCCGGGACGGCGATCCTTAATGGAGCAGTACTTC. It specifies CASSPPGRRSLMEQYF. J is TRBJ2-7 and V is TRBV4-2; D might be TRBD1 or TRBD2, each matching 5 bases. Trimming took 4 bases from V and 7 from J, leaving 23 bases between them. Germline V gene data show CDR1 as LGHNA and CDR2 as YNFKEQ. The CDR3 loop spans 16 amino acids.

Many counts were recorded for this clonotype. The chain couples TRBV24-1 to TRBJ2-3; D is possibly TRBD2 (6 bases). The CDR3 has 16 residues. Looked up from germline, CDR1 is KGHDR and CDR2 is SFDVKD. The V end was cut by 1 base, the J end by 1 base, with 11 bases between. CDR3 amino acids: CATSDFETGGTDTQYF. The CDR3 DNA reads TGTGCCACCAGTGATTTCGAGACGGGAGGCACAGATACGCAGTATTTT.

The gene calls are TRBV20-1 and TRBJ2-1; a weak D match, TRBD2 (7 bases). Trimming took off 4 bases at V and 9 bases at J, with 22 bases between the two ends. The CDR3 is 15 residues long. The V gene's germline CDR1 is DFQATT and CDR2 SNEGSKA (reference sequence). CDR3 sequence (DNA): TGCAGTGCTACGTTTGGGGGAGGGGGGGTACGTGAGCAGTTCTTC. Encoded protein: CSATFGGGGVREQFF.

This clonotype was picked up many times. The CDR3 protein is CASSEMGYPYNSPLHF. The DNA of the CDR3 is TGCGCCAGCAGTGAGATGGGGTATCCCTATAATTCACCCCTCCACTTT. The chain links TRBV10-2 to TRBJ1-6; D not certain. The CDR3 sequence is 16 residues long. CDR1 is WSHSY and CDR2 is SAAADI in the germline V gene. Trimming removed 2 bases from V and 2 bases from J, with 10 bases in between.

This clonotype was observed at least ten times. This sequence joins TRBV7-2 and TRBJ2-1; 12 bases align to TRBD2. Per the germline V gene, CDR1 is SGHTA and CDR2 is FQGNSA. The CDR3 spans 16 residues. Trimming took 5 bases from V and 7 from J; bases not matched to a gene: 9. CDR3 amino acids: CASSPELAGGWNEQFF. CDR3 in DNA: TGTGCCAGCAGCCCTGAACTAGCGGGAGGCTGGAATGAGCAGTTCTTC.

This clonotype has ten or more counts. This chain links TRBV20-1 with TRBJ2-7, with 8 bases fitting TRBD2. The germline CDR1 and CDR2 sequences are DFQATT and SNEGSKA (reference sequence). Trimming cost V 3 bases and J 3 bases; bases outside gene matches: 4. The CDR3 sequence is 13 residues long. For the CDR3, the DNA is TGCAGTGCTAGTTTTGCGGGAGGCTACGAGCAGTACTTC. It codes for CSASFAGGYEQYF.

This clonotype appeared many times. The chain carries TRBV5-1 and TRBJ2-7, with D unresolved. This CDR3 has 14 residues. Germline values: CDR1 SGHRS, CDR2 YFSETQ. The V and J ends lost 0 bases and 2 bases respectively, with 9 bases between them. The CDR3, as DNA: TGCGCCAGCAGCTTGGTAACCCCTGCCTACGAGCAGTACTTC. This sequence encodes CASSLVTPAYEQYF.

This clonotype was observed at least ten times. The rearrangement uses TRBV3-1 and TRBJ2-3; 7 nucleotides align to TRBD2. V shed 1 base and J 6 bases; nucleotides not matched to a gene: 7. The germline CDR1 and CDR2 sequences are LGHDT and YNNKEL (reference sequence). The CDR3 consists of 15 residues. The CDR3 here is CASSQGDSGLDTQYF. The DNA for the CDR3 is TGTGCCAGCAGCCAAGGGGATAGCGGGCTTGATACGCAGTATTTT.